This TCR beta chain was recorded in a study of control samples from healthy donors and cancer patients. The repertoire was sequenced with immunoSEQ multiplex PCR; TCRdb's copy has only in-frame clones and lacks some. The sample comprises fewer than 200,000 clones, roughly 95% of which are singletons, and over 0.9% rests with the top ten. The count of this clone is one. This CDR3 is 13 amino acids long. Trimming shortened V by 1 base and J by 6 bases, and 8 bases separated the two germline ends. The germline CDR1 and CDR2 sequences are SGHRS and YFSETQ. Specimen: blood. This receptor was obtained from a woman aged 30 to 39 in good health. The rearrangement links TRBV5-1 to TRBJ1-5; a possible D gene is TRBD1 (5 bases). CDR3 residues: CASSLNQGQPQHF. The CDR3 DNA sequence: TGCGCCAGCAGCTTGAACCAGGGTCAGCCCCAGCATTTT.